The 8 T cell receptor beta chains given below trace back to one sample, sequenced in a study of T-cell memory formation after mild COVID-19. TCRdb passed the 5' RACE reads through MiXCR, listing each CDR3 protein once. The data contain roughly 240,000 distinct CDR3 sequences, just over 15% of them singletons. The sequenced sample consisted of PBMCs or a T cell subset sorted from them (not recorded which). The source is an adult woman who had mild COVID-19 (a few samples of this study predate the infection). Cell type and time point are not known.

This clonotype has just a few counts. The genes are TRBV11-2 and TRBJ1-3; 8 nucleotides line up with TRBD1. The CDR3 length is 15 residues. The trim removed 5 bases at V and 0 bases at J, leaving 3 bases unmatched. CDR1 is SGHAT and CDR2 is FQNNGV in the germline V gene. In DNA form, the CDR3 reads TGTGCCAGCAGCGGGGACAGGAGCTCTGGAAACACCATATATTTT. Protein product: CASSGDRSSGNTIYF.

This clonotype has just a few counts. V and J are TRBV19 and TRBJ1-5, with D unresolved. The CDR3 totals 15 residues. The germline gives CDR1 LNHDA, CDR2 SQIVND (reference sequence). The V end was cut by 8 bases, the J end by 0 bases, with 14 bases between. CDR3 DNA sequence: TGTGCCAGTTCCTGGACGGACTATAGCAATCAGCCCCAGCATTTT. Its translation: CASSWTDYSNQPQHF. The full variable domain, completed using reference TRBV19 and TRBJ1-5, is DGGITQSPKYLFRKEGQNVTLSCEQNLNHDAMYWYRQDPGQGLRLIYYSQIVNDFQKGDIAEGYSVSREKKESFPLTVTSAQKNPTAFYLCASSWTDYSNQPQHFGDGTRLSIL.

This clonotype was picked up a small number of times. This rearrangement joins TRBV5-1 to TRBJ2-7; TRBD1 matches at 7 bases. V lost 6 bases, J lost 0 bases, and 6 bases stayed unmatched. Germline CDR1 reads SGHRS; CDR2 reads YFSETQ. This CDR3 comprises 14 residues. The CDR3 region is CASTGQASSYEQYF. The CDR3 DNA reads TGCGCCAGCACCGGACAGGCGAGCTCCTACGAGCAGTACTTC.

This clonotype was observed a few times. The chain links TRBV12-3 or TRBV12-4 to TRBJ1-1, with 8 bases aligning to TRBD1. CDR3 size: 11 residues. Trimming cost V 6 bases and J 9 bases; bases outside gene matches: 3. As DNA, the CDR3 is TGTGCCAGCAGCGGGACAGGAAAAGCTTTCTTT. Residues: CASSGTGKAFF.

There are a few counts of this clonotype. V is TRBV9 and J is TRBJ1-1; D possibly corresponds to TRBD1 (6 bases). V dropped 0 bases and J dropped 1 base, with 10 bases sitting between them. The CDR3 runs 15 residues. CDR1 is SGDLS, CDR2 YYNGEE, per germline. CDR3 DNA: TGTGCCAGCAGCGTAGGAGGAGGGGGGAACACTGAAGCTTTCTTT. Translation gives CASSVGGGGNTEAFF.

This clonotype was counted ten times or more. J is TRBJ2-2 and V is TRBV5-5; weak D call: TRBD1 (5 bases). CDR1 and CDR2 (germline): SGHKS, YYEKEE (reference sequence). V gave up 0 bases and J gave up 5 bases, with 5 bases separating them. This CDR3 is built from 13 residues. CDR3 residues: CASSLEGTGELFF. The DNA of the CDR3 is TGTGCCAGCAGCTTGGAGGGGACCGGGGAGCTGTTTTTT.

There are a few counts of this clonotype. The DNA for the CDR3 is TGTGCCAGCTCACCACCGGCACAGGGAGACACTGAAGCTTTCTTT. Amino acid sequence: CASSPPAQGDTEAFF. The J gene is TRBJ1-1, the V gene TRBV18; possibly TRBD1 for D (6 bases). Per germline, CDR1 KGHSH and CDR2 LQKENI. Trimming took off 0 bases at V and 3 bases at J, with 11 bases between the two ends. CDR3 length: 15 residues.

This clonotype came up a few times. The V gene is TRBV11-3, the J gene TRBJ2-7; 9 nucleotides match TRBD1. Trimming at V came to 5 bases and at J to 5 bases, leaving 13 bases not matched to a gene. Germline assignment: CDR1 SGHNT and CDR2 YENEEA. CDR3 length equals 16 residues. The CDR3 reads CASSPFLGQGFDEQYF. The CDR3 DNA reads TGTGCCAGCAGCCCCTTCCTGGGACAGGGCTTCGACGAGCAGTACTTC.